Sequencing of this TCR beta chain was carried out in a study of T cells in narcolepsy (dated by TCRdb to the late 2010s). As for the study more broadly: The study enrolled patients with narcolepsy type 1 or type 2 (NT1, NT2) together with healthy control donors. The study used TCR Vbeta sequencing to track clonotypes in blood and CSF while looking for autoreactive T cells in narcolepsy patients that target self-antigens of hypocretin neurons (hypocretin, TRIB2). What the authors observed across the whole study: In plots comparing CSF and blood CD4+ T cell clonotypes from the same patient, HCRT-specific and TRIB2-specific autoreactive clonotypes were highlighted. Autoreactive clonotypes were reported to be detected serially in the blood of the same patients and of different patients, but not in the blood of healthy controls. Certain blood memory CD4+ repertoires from patients and controls had no sequences that matched autoreactive T cell clones. Numbers of sequenced blood memory CD4+ clonotypes were comparable, averaging approximately 42,000 in patients and about 30,000 in controls.

For TCR Vbeta sequencing, memory CD4+ T cells were sorted ex vivo from the peripheral blood of both healthy controls and narcolepsy patients. Library creation used the immunoSEQ multiplex PCR assay. TCRdb retrieved this table from immuneACCESS and kept in-frame rearrangements only. Not all clones are present; in checked studies, unresolved V genes account for under half, and no reason is known for the remainder. The sample yields 26,000 or so clones; more than 75% were counted once. 3.4% of the sample rests with the top ten. The CDR3 spans 15 residues, from the cysteine through the phenylalanine. Here the CDR3 DNA is all that survives: 45 bases in frame from base 1. Based on the germline V gene (reference sequence), the CDR1 and CDR2 sequences are SEHNR and FQNEAQ. At the junction V is shortened by 5 bases and J by 12 bases, with 23 bases in between. As regards this clone: There is no known antigen for this receptor. There are no base qualities to consult, and no much larger clone falls within one base.

Sequencing used CD45RA- memory CD4+ T cells from PBMCs. According to the study, the label for this sample's cell subset or site signals: memory T cells sorted ex vivo from peripheral blood. The TCR originated in a human donor with narcolepsy. Rearrangement joined TRBV7-9 to TRBJ2-1; TRBD1 could be the D gene, as 7 bases match. The CDR3 sequence is CASSPSRTGLTGQFF. The nucleotide sequence reads as follows: TGTGCCAGCAGCCCCTCCCGGACAGGACTAACTGGGCAGTTCTTC. With the portions outside the CDR3 filled from the reference TRBV7-9 and TRBJ2-1 genes, the complete variable region becomes DTGVSQNPRHKITKRGQNVTFRCDPISEHNRLYWYRQTLGQGPEFLTYFQNEAQLEKSRLLSDRFSAERPKGSFSTLEIQRTEQGDSAMYLCASSPSRTGLTGQFFGPGTRLTVL.